This T cell receptor (beta chain) was identified in a study of control samples from healthy donors and cancer patients. Assay: immunoSEQ multiplex PCR; the TCRdb copy retains only in-frame clones and omits some. This table holds about 120,000 clones, around 92% found once. J gave up 3 bases and V 10 bases, and 18 bases lay outside the gene matches. The CDR3 covers 18 residues. Germline V gives CDR1 ENHRY, CDR2 SYGVKD. Sequencing was carried out using blood. This clonotype was sampled from a woman between 45 and 60 years old in good health. The rearrangement joins TRBV10-3 to TRBJ2-7; 13 bases map to TRBD2. This CDR3 is CATCPGTSGMSIHYEQYF. In nucleotides, the CDR3 is TGTGCCACCTGCCCCGGGACTAGCGGGATGTCTATCCACTACGAGCAGTACTTC.